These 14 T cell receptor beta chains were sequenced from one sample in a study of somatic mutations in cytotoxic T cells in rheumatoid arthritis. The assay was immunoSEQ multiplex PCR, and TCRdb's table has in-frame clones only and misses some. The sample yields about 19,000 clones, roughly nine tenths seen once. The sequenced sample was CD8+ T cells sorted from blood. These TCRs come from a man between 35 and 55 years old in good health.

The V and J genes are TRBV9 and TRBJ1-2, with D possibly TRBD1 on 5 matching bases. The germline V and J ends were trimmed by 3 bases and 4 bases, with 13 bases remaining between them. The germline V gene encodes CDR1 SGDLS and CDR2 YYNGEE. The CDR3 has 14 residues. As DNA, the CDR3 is TGTGCCAGCAGCGCCTGGGACGGCTTCTATGGCTACACCTTC. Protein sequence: CASSAWDGFYGYTF.

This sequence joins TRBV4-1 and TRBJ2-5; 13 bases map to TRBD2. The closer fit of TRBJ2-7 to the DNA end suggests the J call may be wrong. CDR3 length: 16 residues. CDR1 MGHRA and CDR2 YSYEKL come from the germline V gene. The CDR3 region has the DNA TGCGCCAGCAGCTACTTGGGACTAGCGGGATTCTACGAGCAGTACTTC. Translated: CASSYLGLAGFYEQYF.

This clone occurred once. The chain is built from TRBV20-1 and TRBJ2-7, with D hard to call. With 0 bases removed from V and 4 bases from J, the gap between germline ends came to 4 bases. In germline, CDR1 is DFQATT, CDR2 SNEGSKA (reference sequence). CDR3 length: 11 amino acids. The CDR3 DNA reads TGCAGTGCTAGAGAAGGGTACGAGCAGTACTTC. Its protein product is CSAREGYEQYF.

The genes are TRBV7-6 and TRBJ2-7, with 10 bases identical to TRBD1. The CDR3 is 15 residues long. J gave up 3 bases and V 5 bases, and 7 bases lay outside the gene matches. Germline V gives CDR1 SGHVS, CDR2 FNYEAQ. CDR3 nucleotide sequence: TGTGCCAGCAGCATCGGGACAGGGGTTCGCTACGAGCAGTACTTC. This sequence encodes CASSIGTGVRYEQYF.

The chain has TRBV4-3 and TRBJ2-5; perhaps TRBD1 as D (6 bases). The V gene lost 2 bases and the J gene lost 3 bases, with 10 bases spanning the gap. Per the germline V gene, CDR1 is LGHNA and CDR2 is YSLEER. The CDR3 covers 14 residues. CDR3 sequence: CASSQYAGEETQYF. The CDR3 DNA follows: TGCGCCAGCAGCCAATATGCAGGGGAAGAGACCCAGTACTTC.

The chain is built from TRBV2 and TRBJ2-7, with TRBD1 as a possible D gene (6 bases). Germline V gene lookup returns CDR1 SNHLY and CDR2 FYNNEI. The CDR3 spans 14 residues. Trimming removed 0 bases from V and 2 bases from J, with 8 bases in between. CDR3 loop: CASSEANRAYEQYF. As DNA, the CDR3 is TGTGCCAGCAGTGAAGCGAACAGGGCCTACGAGCAGTACTTC.

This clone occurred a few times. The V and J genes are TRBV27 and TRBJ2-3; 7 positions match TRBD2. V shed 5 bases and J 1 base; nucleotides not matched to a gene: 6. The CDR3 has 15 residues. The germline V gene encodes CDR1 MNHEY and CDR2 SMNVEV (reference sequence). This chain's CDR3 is CASSLLALGTDTQYF. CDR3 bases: TGTGCCAGCAGTCTACTAGCGCTAGGCACAGATACGCAGTATTTT.

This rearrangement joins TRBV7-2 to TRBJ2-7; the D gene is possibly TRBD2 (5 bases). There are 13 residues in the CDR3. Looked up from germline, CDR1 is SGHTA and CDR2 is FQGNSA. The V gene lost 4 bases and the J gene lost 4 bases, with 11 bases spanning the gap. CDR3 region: CASSSGGGYEQYF. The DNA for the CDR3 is TGTGCCAGCAGCTCCGGCGGCGGGTACGAGCAGTACTTC.

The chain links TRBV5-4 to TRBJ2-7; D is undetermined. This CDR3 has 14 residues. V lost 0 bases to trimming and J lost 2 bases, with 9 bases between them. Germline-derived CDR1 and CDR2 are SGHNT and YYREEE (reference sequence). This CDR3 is CASSLDAGTYEQYF. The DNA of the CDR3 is TGTGCCAGCAGCTTGGATGCAGGTACCTACGAGCAGTACTTC.

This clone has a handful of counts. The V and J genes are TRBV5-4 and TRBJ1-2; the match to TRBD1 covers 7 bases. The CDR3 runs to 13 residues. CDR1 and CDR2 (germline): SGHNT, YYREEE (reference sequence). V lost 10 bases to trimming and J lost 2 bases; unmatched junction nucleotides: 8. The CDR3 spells CAWLPTGNYGYTF. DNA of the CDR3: TGTGCCTGGCTGCCGACAGGGAACTATGGCTACACCTTC.

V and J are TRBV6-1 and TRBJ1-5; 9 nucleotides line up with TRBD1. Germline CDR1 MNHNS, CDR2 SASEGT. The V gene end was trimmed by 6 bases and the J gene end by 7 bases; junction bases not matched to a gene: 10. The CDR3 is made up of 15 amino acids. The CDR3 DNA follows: TGTGCCAGCAGGGCCCCGGGACAGGGTAGGCAGCCCCAGCATTTT. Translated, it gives CASRAPGQGRQPQHF.

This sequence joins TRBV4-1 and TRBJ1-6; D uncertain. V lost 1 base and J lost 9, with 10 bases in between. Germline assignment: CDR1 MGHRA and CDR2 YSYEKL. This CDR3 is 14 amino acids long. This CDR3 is CASSQVGSGSPLHF. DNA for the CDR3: TGCGCCAGCAGCCAAGTAGGAAGCGGTTCACCCCTCCACTTT.

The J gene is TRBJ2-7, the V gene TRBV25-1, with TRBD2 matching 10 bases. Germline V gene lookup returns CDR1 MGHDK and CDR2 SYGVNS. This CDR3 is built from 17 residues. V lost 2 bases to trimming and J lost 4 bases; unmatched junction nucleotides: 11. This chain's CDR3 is CASSESGGVRQEYEQYF. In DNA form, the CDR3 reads TGTGCCAGCAGTGAAAGCGGGGGGGTGCGGCAAGAGTACGAGCAGTACTTC.

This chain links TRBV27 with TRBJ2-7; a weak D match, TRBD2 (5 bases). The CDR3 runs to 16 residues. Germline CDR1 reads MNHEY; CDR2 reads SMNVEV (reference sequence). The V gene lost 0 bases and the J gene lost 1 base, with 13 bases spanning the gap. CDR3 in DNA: TGTGCCAGCAGTTTATCGGTAGACGGGATTTCCTACGAGCAGTACTTC. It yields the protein CASSLSVDGISYEQYF.